The 26 T cell receptor beta chains below were found in one sample sequenced in a study of blood T cells in healthy people across ages. The second PCR ran about 7 to 12 cycles with a sample-barcoded 5' primer and J-beta primers. MiXCR, run by TCRdb on the 5' RACE reads, gives a single entry per CDR3 protein. Counted here are over a million distinct CDR3 sequences, around 43% occurring once; the ten biggest clones make up about 20%. The sequenced sample consisted of blood. Every receptor here comes from a woman in her sixties or seventies in good health.

Remarks on this clonotype: A read error may explain this, as a much larger clone is one base away. This chain links TRBV15 with TRBJ2-7, with D tentatively TRBD2 (6 bases). Looked up from germline, CDR1 is LNHNV and CDR2 is YYDKDF (reference sequence). The CDR3 covers 14 residues. The CDR3 bases are TGTGCCACCAGCAGAGATGTGACTCCCCGGGAGCAGCACTTC. Translated, it gives CATSRDVTPREQHF.

This clonotype appeared many times. The chain recombines TRBV28 with TRBJ2-7; 11 bases align to TRBD1. In germline, CDR1 is MDHEN, CDR2 SYDVKM. The V and J ends lost 5 bases and 7 bases, in that order; junction bases with no gene match: 7. This CDR3 spans 14 amino acids. CDR3 sequence reads: CASSTGQGAWEQYF. CDR3 nucleotide sequence: TGTGCCAGCAGTACAGGACAGGGGGCGTGGGAGCAGTACTTC.

This chain connects TRBV20-1 to TRBJ1-1; a possible D gene is TRBD1 (5 bases). Germline assignment: CDR1 DFQATT and CDR2 SNEGSKA (reference sequence). The CDR3 is 14 amino acids. Trimming removed 6 bases from V and 0 bases from J, with 14 bases in between. CDR3 sequence (DNA): TGCAGTGCCCAACGGCCGACAGTGAACACTGAAGCTTTCTTT. Encoded protein: CSAQRPTVNTEAFF.

Comment on this clonotype: One end of the junction is discordant with germline, which a read error may explain. The chain couples TRBV5-5 to TRBJ2-7; D is unclear. Looked up from germline, CDR1 is SGHKS and CDR2 is YYEKEE (reference sequence). The CDR3 sequence is 13 residues long. CDR3 nucleotides: TGTGCCAACAGCTCGGGCCCCCCCAGCGAGCAGTACTTC. Translating gives CANSSGPPSEQYF. The full variable domain, with the rest looked up from reference TRBV5-5 and TRBJ2-7, is DAGVTQSPTHLIKTRGQQVTLRCSPISGHKSVSWYQQVLGQGPQFIFQYYEKEERGRGNFPDRFSARQFPNYSSELNVNALLLGDSALYLCANSSGPPSEQYFGPGTRLTVT.

This chain joins TRBV9 and TRBJ2-1; 8 bases agree with TRBD2. The CDR3 is made up of 16 amino acids. V trimming: 0 bases; J trimming: 7 bases; junction bases outside the gene matches: 9. From germline, CDR1 is SGDLS and CDR2 YYNGEE. The CDR3 protein is CASSVGGTRIRNEQFF. In nucleotides, the CDR3 is TGTGCCAGCAGCGTAGGAGGGACTAGAATTCGGAATGAGCAGTTCTTC.

V gene TRBV29-1 combines with J gene TRBJ1-1; the match to TRBD1 covers 7 bases. In germline, CDR1 is SQVTM, CDR2 ANQGSEA. CDR3 length equals 14 residues. With V trimmed by 3 bases and J by 0 bases, 4 bases remained unmatched. The CDR3 DNA is TGCAGCGTTGAGGAGGGGGCCATGAACACTGAAGCTTTCTTT. Amino acid sequence: CSVEEGAMNTEAFF.

The table lists this clonotype with a few counts. The rearrangement uses TRBV4-1 and TRBJ2-7; perhaps TRBD2 as D (6 bases). Between the trimmed V and J ends, which lost 0 bases and 3 bases, there was a span of 12 bases. CDR1 and CDR2 from the germline V gene are MGHRA and YSYEKL. CDR3 length: 15 residues. The CDR3 DNA is TGCGCCAGCAGCCAAGATCGGGGGACCCGCTACGAGCAGTACTTC. The encoded protein is CASSQDRGTRYEQYF.

CDR3 sequence: CSANPDRGGAYEQYF. The DNA for the CDR3 is TGCAGTGCTAACCCGGACAGGGGGGGCGCCTACGAGCAGTACTTC. The chain carries TRBV20-1 and TRBJ2-7; 10 bases match TRBD1. V shed 4 bases, J shed 2 bases, and the junction held 8 bases outside the gene matches. The CDR3 contains 15 residues. In germline, CDR1 is DFQATT, CDR2 SNEGSKA (reference sequence).

This sequence joins TRBV20-1 and TRBJ1-1; D uncertain. Trimming cost V 0 bases and J 9 bases, with 14 bases left between them. From germline, CDR1 is DFQATT and CDR2 SNEGSKA (reference sequence). CDR3 length: 13 amino acids. The CDR3 sequence is CSARDGVFDKAFF. The CDR3 DNA is TGCAGTGCTAGAGATGGCGTGTTTGATAAAGCTTTCTTT.

J is TRBJ2-3 and V is TRBV3-1; perhaps TRBD2 as D (6 bases). The CDR3 runs 14 residues. The germline V gene has CDR1 LGHDT and CDR2 YNNKEL (reference sequence). V lost 1 base and J 6 bases, leaving 11 bases between the germline ends. CDR3 sequence: CASSQGLVSDTQYF. The CDR3 DNA is TGTGCCAGCAGCCAAGGACTAGTATCGGATACGCAGTATTTT.

The chain combines TRBV20-1 with TRBJ2-5; tentatively, D is TRBD2 (6 bases). There are 16 residues in the CDR3. Germline-derived CDR1 and CDR2 are DFQATT and SNEGSKA (reference sequence). V was trimmed by 2 bases and J by 0 bases, leaving 16 bases between them. The CDR3 DNA is TGCAGTGCTAGACTTCTGGGCGGGGAGTACCAAGAGACCCAGTACTTC. Translated, it gives CSARLLGGEYQETQYF.

This rearrangement joins TRBV5-1 to TRBJ1-1; D remains unclear. This CDR3 region has 15 residues. Germline loops: CDR1 SGHRS, CDR2 YFSETQ. Trimming pared 0 bases from V and 0 bases from J, leaving 9 bases between. CDR3 DNA: TGCGCCAGCAGCTTGGATGGGCAGCTGAACACTGAAGCTTTCTTT. This codes for CASSLDGQLNTEAFF. Drawing the rest from reference TRBV5-1 and TRBJ1-1, the complete variable domain is KAGVTQTPRYLIKTRGQQVTLSCSPISGHRSVSWYQQTPGQGLQFLFEYFSETQRNKGNFPGRFSGRQFSNSRSEMNVSTLELGDSALYLCASSLDGQLNTEAFFGQGTRLTVV.

This clonotype has ten or more counts. This chain connects TRBV6-2 or TRBV6-3 to TRBJ2-7; tentatively, D is TRBD1 or TRBD2 (6 bases each). The V gene's germline CDR1 is MNHEY and CDR2 SVGEGT. The V gene lost 8 bases and the J gene lost 2 bases, with 13 bases spanning the gap. The CDR3 runs to 13 residues. The CDR3 DNA reads as TGTGCCAGCGGAGGAGGGGGACCCTACGAGCAGTACTTC. Its translation is CASGGGGPYEQYF.

This clonotype was recorded many times. The chain uses TRBV20-1 and TRBJ2-5, with unresolved D. Germline lookup yields CDR1 DFQATT and CDR2 SNEGSKA (reference sequence). There are 13 residues in the CDR3. Trimming cost V 6 bases and J 5 bases, with 16 bases left between them. CDR3 coding DNA: TGCAGTGCAACTCCGACACCCTCGGAGACCCAGTACTTC. Residues: CSATPTPSETQYF.

V is TRBV12-3 or TRBV12-4 and J is TRBJ2-7, with TRBD1 matching over 8 bases. Gene TRBJ2-5 matches the end of the DNA better, so the J call may be wrong. This CDR3 has 16 amino acids. The DNA of the CDR3 is TGTGCCAGCAGTTTAGTGGGGGCAGGGGGCAGGGAGACCCAGTACTTC. It specifies CASSLVGAGGRETQYF.

V usage is TRBV30 and J usage is TRBJ2-6; D assignment may be TRBD1 or TRBD2 (5 bases each). The CDR3 covers 15 residues. The V end lost 0 bases, the J end lost 4 bases, and 10 bases lay between the germline ends. Per germline, CDR1 GTSNPN and CDR2 SVGIG (reference sequence). The CDR3, as DNA: TGTGCCTGGAGTGTTCGGGGCGCCGGGGCCAACGTCCTGACTTTC. Protein sequence: CAWSVRGAGANVLTF.

This chain links TRBV27 with TRBJ2-7; 8 bases are shared with TRBD2. The length of the CDR3 is 13 residues. The V gene end was trimmed by 3 bases and the J gene end by 7 bases; junction bases not matched to a gene: 5. Germline V gene lookup returns CDR1 MNHEY and CDR2 SMNVEV (reference sequence). In DNA form, the CDR3 reads TGTGCCAGCAGTTTTGCGGGAGGCAGTGAGCAGTACTTC. As protein: CASSFAGGSEQYF.

Note on this clonotype: This sequence may be a read error, since a much larger clone differs from it by one base. The chain links TRBV5-6 to TRBJ2-1; the match to TRBD1 covers 7 bases. Germline-derived CDR1 and CDR2 are SGHDT and YYEEEE. CDR3 size: 17 residues. The CDR3: CACSFSITGAHYNEQFF. The CDR3, as DNA: TGTGCCTGCAGCTTCTCGATTACAGGGGCTCACTACAATGAGCAGTTCTTC.

The rearrangement joins TRBV6-2 or TRBV6-3 to TRBJ2-1; 8 bases align to TRBD2. V shed 6 bases, J shed 3 bases, and the junction held 7 bases outside the gene matches. The germline gives CDR1 MNHEY, CDR2 SVGEGT. CDR3 size: 15 residues. The CDR3 sequence is CASRPLAGRYNEQFF. The CDR3 region has the DNA TGTGCCAGCAGGCCCCTAGCGGGCCGCTACAATGAGCAGTTCTTC.

This chain uses TRBV27 with TRBJ2-3; 7 nucleotides agree with TRBD2. From germline, CDR1 is MNHEY and CDR2 SMNVEV (reference sequence). The CDR3 has 15 amino acids. With 2 bases clipped from V and 5 bases from J, the junction kept 7 bases outside the gene matches. The DNA for the CDR3 is TGTGCCAGCAGTTTAGGGAGGGCCTTTGAAGATACGCAGTATTTT. Amino acid sequence: CASSLGRAFEDTQYF.

This clonotype has more than one count but fewer than ten. CDR3 residues: CASSLDPGTRSSYEQYF. In nucleotides, the CDR3 is TGCGCCAGCAGCTTGGATCCCGGGACTAGGAGCTCCTACGAGCAGTACTTC. V gene TRBV5-1 combines with J gene TRBJ2-7, with TRBD2 identical over 8 bases. The CDR3 contains 17 residues. V gave up 0 bases and J gave up 0 bases; unmatched junction bases: 8. The V gene's germline CDR1 is SGHRS and CDR2 YFSETQ.

This chain connects TRBV5-6 to TRBJ2-6; D is perhaps TRBD2 (5 bases). Germline V lookup: CDR1 SGHDT, CDR2 YYEEEE. The V and J ends lost 3 bases and 1 base respectively, with 11 bases between them. The CDR3 has 16 amino acids. For the CDR3, the DNA is TGTGCCAGCAGCTGGAAAACTAGATCTGGGGCCAACGTCCTGACTTTC. It encodes CASSWKTRSGANVLTF. Full variable domain (missing parts from reference TRBV5-6 and TRBJ2-6): DAGVTQSPTHLIKTRGQQVTLRCSPKSGHDTVSWYQQALGQGPQFIFQYYEEEERQRGNFPDRFSGHQFPNYSSELNVNALLLGDSALYLCASSWKTRSGANVLTFGAGSRLTVL.

In its sample, this clonotype was seen a few times. The rearrangement joins TRBV10-3 to TRBJ2-1, with a tentative D call TRBD2 (5 bases). Germline values: CDR1 ENHRY, CDR2 SYGVKD. CDR3 size: 12 residues. V was cut by 0 bases and J by 10 bases, with 7 bases left in between. CDR3 DNA sequence: TGTGCCATCAGTGAGTCTAGGAGGGAGCAGTTCTTC. Protein: CAISESRREQFF.

The V gene is TRBV7-2, the J gene TRBJ1-5; D might be TRBD1 (5 bases). The CDR3 spans 16 residues. Deletions cut 1 base from V and 4 bases from J, with 14 bases between. CDR1 and CDR2 from the germline V gene are SGHTA and FQGNSA. CDR3 DNA: TGTGCCAGCAGCTTAGAGAGTACGGGGGGGAATCAGCCCCAGCATTTT. Protein: CASSLESTGGNQPQHF.

In this sample, this clonotype turned up a few times. The V gene is TRBV12-3 or TRBV12-4, the J gene TRBJ2-5, with 7 bases aligning to TRBD2. There are 17 residues in the CDR3. J lost 2 bases, V lost 1 base, and 10 bases had no gene match. CDR3 DNA sequence: TGTGCCAGCAGTTTAGTGACTAGCAGGCGGGGTCAAGAGACCCAGTACTTC. Encoded protein: CASSLVTSRRGQETQYF.

The gene calls are TRBV7-2 and TRBJ1-1, with a tentative D call TRBD1 (6 bases). V was shortened by 5 bases and J by 5 bases, with 9 bases between the two germline ends. This CDR3 spans 12 amino acids. Germline V gives CDR1 SGHTA, CDR2 FQGNSA. The CDR3 protein is CTSSVTGTEAFF. CDR3 nucleotides: TGTACCAGCAGCGTAACAGGGACTGAAGCTTTCTTT.